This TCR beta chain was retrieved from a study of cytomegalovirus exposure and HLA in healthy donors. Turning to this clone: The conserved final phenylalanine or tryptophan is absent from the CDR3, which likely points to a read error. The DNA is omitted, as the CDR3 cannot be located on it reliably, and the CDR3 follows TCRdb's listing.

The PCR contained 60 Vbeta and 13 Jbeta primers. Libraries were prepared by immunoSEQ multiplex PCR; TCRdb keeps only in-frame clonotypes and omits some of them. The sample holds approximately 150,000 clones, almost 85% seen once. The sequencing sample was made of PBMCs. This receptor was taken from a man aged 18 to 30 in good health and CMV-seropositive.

CDR3 in amino acids: CASKGQGVIL. The genes are TRBV10-2 and TRBJ1-4; TRBD1 is the table's D call, not checked against the DNA. The CDR3 is 10 amino acids in total, end residues counted. Per germline, CDR1 WSHSY and CDR2 SAAADI.